This passage covers 16 T cell receptor beta chains from one sample sequenced in a study of blood T cell repertoires in COVID-19 (dated by TCRdb to the early 2020s). Library construction relied on the immunoSEQ multiplex PCR assay. What TCRdb holds here is the immuneACCESS table cut down to in-frame rearrangements. Part of the clones is not present; checked against another copy, under half of the missing clones reflect an unresolved V gene, and the others are unexplained. The sample data list about 200,000 clones, and approximately 78% of these were observed just once. The ten largest make up approximately 8.4% of the sample. Input material: peripheral blood. Every receptor here comes from an elderly woman with COVID-19, enrolled during active disease.

J is TRBJ1-5 and V is TRBV19; D is ambiguous. Germline lookup yields CDR1 LNHDA and CDR2 SQIVND (reference sequence). V was cut by 6 bases and J by 6 bases, with 18 bases left in between. The CDR3 is 15 residues long. CDR3 amino acids: CASSAMEGAGQPQHF. In DNA, the CDR3 is TGTGCCAGTAGCGCCATGGAGGGCGCGGGTCAGCCCCAGCATTTT.

The CDR3 sequence: CASCTTGVMNTEAFF. For the CDR3, the DNA is TGTGCCAGCTGTACGACAGGGGTCATGAACACTGAAGCTTTCTTT. The chain couples TRBV6-5 to TRBJ1-1; 8 bases map to TRBD1. Per germline, CDR1 MNHEY and CDR2 SVGAGI. This CDR3 contains 15 residues. V was clipped by 8 bases and J by 0 bases; unmatched bases: 8.

In DNA form, the CDR3 reads TGTGCCACCAGTGTAGCGGGAGGTCAAAGCTCCTACAATGAGCAGTTCTTC. This codes for CATSVAGGQSSYNEQFF. The V and J genes are TRBV24-1 and TRBJ2-1; 10 bases map to TRBD2. V trimming: 5 bases; J trimming: 0 bases; junction bases outside the gene matches: 6. The CDR3 extends over 17 amino acids. Germline V gene data show CDR1 as KGHDR and CDR2 as SFDVKD.

The J gene is TRBJ1-1, the V gene TRBV4-3; the match to TRBD1 covers 7 bases. J was trimmed by 6 bases and V by 1 base; bases with no gene match: 8. Germline V gene lookup returns CDR1 LGHNA and CDR2 YSLEER. The CDR3 extends over 15 amino acids. CDR3 loop: CASSQADRDSAEAFF. The CDR3 DNA reads TGCGCCAGCAGCCAAGCTGACAGGGACTCCGCTGAAGCTTTCTTT.

This chain uses TRBV6-5 with TRBJ1-2, with a tentative D call TRBD1 (6 bases). Germline V gene data show CDR1 as MNHEY and CDR2 as SVGAGI. The CDR3 totals 12 residues. Between the trimmed V and J ends, which lost 7 bases and 4 bases, there was a span of 10 bases. In nucleotides, the CDR3 is TGTGCCAGCAAGGACAGCCTCTATGGCTACACCTTC. This gives the protein CASKDSLYGYTF.

This chain joins TRBV18 and TRBJ1-1; 9 nucleotides align to TRBD1. Germline lookup yields CDR1 KGHSH and CDR2 LQKENI. This CDR3 has 16 residues. Trimming removed 6 bases from V and 0 bases from J; junction bases left unmatched: 8. The CDR3 loop reads CASSPGTGLMNTEAFF. For the CDR3, the DNA is TGTGCCAGCTCGCCCGGGACAGGGCTCATGAACACTGAAGCTTTCTTT.

This chain uses TRBV25-1 with TRBJ1-4; weak D call: TRBD1 (5 bases). The germline gives CDR1 MGHDK, CDR2 SYGVNS. The CDR3 runs to 16 residues. The ends were cut back, 0 bases at V and 2 bases at J, with 10 bases in the middle. DNA for the CDR3: TGTGCCAGCAGTGAATATAACCCAGGGACTAATGAAAAACTGTTTTTT. This sequence encodes CASSEYNPGTNEKLFF. The full variable domain, rest sourced from reference TRBV25-1 and TRBJ1-4, is EADIYQTPRYLVIGTGKKITLECSQTMGHDKMYWYQQDPGMELHLIHYSYGVNSTEKGDLSSESTVSRIRTEHFPLTLESARPSHTSQYLCASSEYNPGTNEKLFFGSGTQLSVL.

V gene TRBV3-1 (or the pseudogene TRBV3-2) combines with J gene TRBJ1-5; D not certain. CDR1 LGHDT and CDR2 YNNKEL come from the germline V gene (reference sequence). V lost 0 bases to trimming and J lost 7 bases, with 7 bases between them. The CDR3 is made up of 13 amino acids. CDR3 in amino acids: CASSQDQVQPQHF. DNA of the CDR3: TGTGCCAGCAGCCAAGATCAGGTCCAGCCCCAGCATTTT.

This clone has more than one count but fewer than ten. The chain has TRBV28 and TRBJ1-5; 7 bases align to TRBD1. Germline-derived CDR1 and CDR2 are MDHEN and SYDVKM. With 6 bases clipped from V and 4 bases from J, the junction kept 3 bases outside the gene matches. The length of the CDR3 is 13 residues. This CDR3 reads CASSWDSNQPQHF. CDR3 nucleotide sequence: TGTGCCAGCAGCTGGGACAGTAATCAGCCCCAGCATTTT.

The chain has TRBV6-6 and TRBJ1-1; no reliable D call. CDR1 is MNHNY and CDR2 is SVGAGI in the germline V gene (reference sequence). The CDR3 covers 15 residues. Deletions cut 2 bases from V and 0 bases from J, with 10 bases between. CDR3 loop: CASSYESFMNTEAFF. The CDR3, as DNA: TGTGCCAGCAGTTACGAGTCCTTTATGAACACTGAAGCTTTCTTT.

The chain links TRBV27 to TRBJ2-7, with 10 bases aligning to TRBD1. Germline CDR1 MNHEY, CDR2 SMNVEV (reference sequence). Germline trimming cut 6 bases from V and 5 bases from J; bases unmatched to any gene: 7. The CDR3 has 14 amino acids. CDR3 DNA: TGTGCCAGCAGCCCAGGGACAGGGGTTAACGAGCAGTACTTC. It is translated as CASSPGTGVNEQYF.

This chain links TRBV30 with TRBJ1-1; 9 positions match TRBD1. There are 15 residues in the CDR3. CDR1 is GTSNPN and CDR2 is SVGIG in the germline V gene (reference sequence). With 3 bases clipped from V and 1 base from J, the junction kept 6 bases outside the gene matches. The DNA of the CDR3 is TGTGCCTGGAGCTACCTGGACAGGGGGAACACTGAAGCTTTCTTT. As protein: CAWSYLDRGNTEAFF.

The rearrangement joins TRBV2 to TRBJ1-2; the match to TRBD1 covers 7 bases. The ends lost 3 bases at V and 4 bases at J; junction bases unmatched: 11. CDR3 size: 16 residues. Germline V gene data show CDR1 as SNHLY and CDR2 as FYNNEI. CDR3 in DNA: TGTGCCAGCAGTGAGTCCGGGGGTCGGGACAGCTATGGCTACACCTTC. It is translated as CASSESGGRDSYGYTF.

The rearrangement links TRBV2 to TRBJ2-1; 8 bases fit TRBD1. CDR3 length: 16 amino acids. V lost 7 bases, J lost 9 bases, and 17 bases stayed unmatched. CDR1 is SNHLY and CDR2 is FYNNEI in the germline V gene. The CDR3 DNA reads TGTGCCAGCATCCTTACTCCCCGTGGGACAGGAGGTGAGCAGTTCTTC. This sequence encodes CASILTPRGTGGEQFF.

The J gene is TRBJ1-2, the V gene TRBV30; 10 bases are a match to TRBD1. Germline V lookup: CDR1 GTSNPN, CDR2 SVGIG (reference sequence). The V and J ends lost 1 base and 5 bases, in that order; junction bases with no gene match: 7. CDR3 size: 15 residues. CDR3 DNA: TGTGCCTGGAGTGGACAGGGGGCGTCGAGATATGGCTACACCTTC. Protein sequence: CAWSGQGASRYGYTF. Full variable domain (missing parts from reference TRBV30 and TRBJ1-2): SQTIHQWPATLVQPVGSPLSLECTVEGTSNPNLYWYRQAAGRGLQLLFYSVGIGQISSEVPQNLSASRPQDRQFILSSKKLLLSDSGFYLCAWSGQGASRYGYTFGSGTRLTVV.

This clone was counted a single time. The rearrangement links TRBV5-1 to TRBJ1-1; D call uncertain. The CDR3 spans 14 residues. Between the trimmed V and J ends, which lost 0 bases and 1 base, there was a span of 7 bases. The germline V gene has CDR1 SGHRS and CDR2 YFSETQ. CDR3 bases: TGCGCCAGCAGCTTGGGTTCAGGGAACACTGAAGCTTTCTTT. It specifies CASSLGSGNTEAFF.